The 26 T cell receptor beta chains given below trace back to one sample, sequenced in a study of control samples from healthy donors and cancer patients. The assay was immunoSEQ multiplex PCR, and TCRdb's table has in-frame clones only and misses some. This sample has 120,000 or so clones; about 91% occur once, and the top ten carry roughly 8.8%. Sequenced input: blood. The receptor set was obtained from a man aged 18-30 years in good health.

The V gene is TRBV27, the J gene TRBJ2-3; weak D call: TRBD2 (7 bases). Trimming removed 3 bases at V and 5 bases at J, with 18 bases between. This CDR3 has 16 residues. Germline CDR1 and CDR2: MNHEY and SMNVEV (reference sequence). The CDR3 DNA sequence: TGTGCCAGCAGTTTCCTTCGGGGGGCCACCGAAGATACGCAGTATTTT. It specifies CASSFLRGATEDTQYF.

V is TRBV4-2 and J is TRBJ2-7; perhaps TRBD1 as D (6 bases). Trimming took off 1 base at V and 2 bases at J, with 6 bases between the two ends. CDR1 and CDR2 from the germline V gene are LGHNA and YNFKEQ. CDR3 size: 13 residues. CDR3 bases: TGTGCCAGCAGCCAAGGGGACACCTACGAGCAGTACTTC. It yields the protein CASSQGDTYEQYF.

The V and J genes are TRBV12-3 or TRBV12-4 and TRBJ2-7, with 8 bases identical to TRBD1. The CDR3 totals 13 residues. The junction had 1 base not matched to a gene; V was cut back by 1 base and J by 5 bases. CDR3 sequence reads: CASSLGRGHEQYF. Here the CDR3 DNA reads TGTGCCAGCAGTTTAGGCAGGGGGCACGAGCAGTACTTC.

The V and J genes are TRBV5-1 and TRBJ2-5, with TRBD1 matching 8 bases. Germline CDR1 SGHRS, CDR2 YFSETQ. V gave up 4 bases and J gave up 7 bases; unmatched junction bases: 9. This CDR3 spans 14 amino acids. The CDR3 DNA sequence: TGCGCCAGCAGCAAGGGACAGGCAATTGGGACCCAGTACTTC. This codes for CASSKGQAIGTQYF.

This clone was found many times. CDR3 DNA: TGTGCCAGCAGCATAGAGGAGGGTAACTATGGCTACACCTTC. This gives the protein CASSIEEGNYGYTF. The J gene is TRBJ1-2, the V gene TRBV9; no clear D. V lost 4 bases to trimming and J lost 1 base, with 11 bases between them. The germline V gene has CDR1 SGDLS and CDR2 YYNGEE. This CDR3 contains 14 residues. Combining the CDR3 with reference TRBV9 and TRBJ1-2 gives the whole variable domain DSGVTQTPKHLITATGQRVTLRCSPRSGDLSVYWYQQSLDQGLQFLIQYYNGEERAKGNILERFSAQQFPDLHSELNLSSLELGDSALYFCASSIEEGNYGYTFGSGTRLTVV.

The V gene is TRBV19, the J gene TRBJ2-3; D possibly corresponds to TRBD2 (6 bases). Germline V gene sequence: CDR1 LNHDA, CDR2 SQIVND (reference sequence). This CDR3 comprises 14 residues. Trimming shortened V by 0 bases and J by 4 bases, and 8 bases separated the two germline ends. This CDR3 reads CASSIELAPDTQYF. In DNA form, the CDR3 reads TGTGCCAGTAGTATAGAACTAGCACCAGATACGCAGTATTTT.

This clone occurred once. This sequence joins TRBV7-8 and TRBJ1-1; D remains ambiguous. The V end lost 4 bases, the J end lost 0 bases, and 9 bases lay between the germline ends. The CDR3 extends over 14 amino acids. CDR1 is SGHVS and CDR2 is FQNEAQ in the germline V gene. The CDR3 here is CASSYNLLNTEAFF. The CDR3 coding sequence is TGTGCCAGCAGCTACAACTTACTGAACACTGAAGCTTTCTTT.

The chain couples TRBV2 to TRBJ1-1; 7 bases map to TRBD1. The CDR3 covers 13 residues. V shed 4 bases, J shed 3 bases, and the junction held 2 bases outside the gene matches. Per the germline V gene, CDR1 is SNHLY and CDR2 is FYNNEI. CDR3 DNA sequence: TGTGCCAGCAGTGGCCAGGGGGACACTGAAGCTTTCTTT. Protein sequence: CASSGQGDTEAFF.

V usage is TRBV6-5 and J usage is TRBJ2-3; tentatively, D is TRBD1 or TRBD2 (5 bases each). There are 16 residues in the CDR3. The germline gives CDR1 MNHEY, CDR2 SVGAGI. V shed 4 bases and J shed 3 bases, with 17 bases lying between them. CDR3 in DNA: TGTGCCAGCAGTTGGGACGGATCTACTAATACAGATACGCAGTATTTT. This codes for CASSWDGSTNTDTQYF.

V is TRBV6-6 and J is TRBJ1-4, with no clear D. Germline CDR1 reads MNHNY; CDR2 reads SVGAGI (reference sequence). With 5 bases removed from V and 0 bases from J, the gap between germline ends came to 10 bases. The CDR3 runs to 15 residues. The CDR3 DNA reads TGTGCCAGCAGTGCGACCGACGCAACTAATGAAAAACTGTTTTTT. Its translation: CASSATDATNEKLFF.

With respect to this clone: The DNA is omitted, as the CDR3 cannot be located on it reliably, and the CDR3 follows TCRdb's listing. The chain combines TRBV6-5 with TRBJ1-5. CDR1 MNHEY and CDR2 SVGAGI come from the germline V gene. The CDR3 extends over 13 residues, inclusive of both ends. This CDR3 reads CASSTSLNQPQHF.

The V call is TRBV2, the J call TRBJ2-7; D is ambiguous. The CDR3 is made up of 11 amino acids. V was trimmed by 6 bases and J by 3 bases, leaving 6 bases between them. The germline CDR1 and CDR2 sequences are SNHLY and FYNNEI. CDR3 nucleotide sequence: TGTGCCAGCAGACTTTACTACGAGCAGTACTTC. Its protein is CASRLYYEQYF.

The J gene is TRBJ1-1, the V gene TRBV10-1; D is possibly TRBD1 (5 bases). Trimming cost V 4 bases and J 0 bases, with 9 bases left between them. Germline assignment: CDR1 WNHNN and CDR2 SYGVQD (reference sequence). This CDR3 comprises 14 residues. The CDR3 DNA reads as TGCGCCAGCAGTGCGGGACCCTTGAACACTGAAGCTTTCTTT. This encodes CASSAGPLNTEAFF.

The rearrangement uses TRBV2 and TRBJ1-2; possibly TRBD1 for D (5 bases). Trimming stripped 1 base from V and 4 bases from J, with 13 bases between. This CDR3 contains 15 residues. Germline V lookup: CDR1 SNHLY, CDR2 FYNNEI. The CDR3 protein is CASSEGTRIGYGYTF. For the CDR3, the DNA is TGTGCCAGCAGTGAAGGGACAAGGATAGGCTATGGCTACACCTTC.

The chain combines TRBV7-9 with TRBJ2-7; 9 bases agree with TRBD1. There are 14 residues in the CDR3. V was clipped by 5 bases and J by 6 bases; unmatched bases: 8. Germline values: CDR1 SEHNR, CDR2 FQNEAQ (reference sequence). The CDR3 DNA follows: TGTGCCAGCAGCCTCGGACAGGGGAACCGCGAGCAGTACTTC. Amino acids: CASSLGQGNREQYF.

This clone was counted once. The V call is TRBV2, the J call TRBJ1-4, with unresolved D. The CDR3 loop spans 14 amino acids. Trimming stripped 6 bases from V and 8 bases from J, with 16 bases between. CDR1 SNHLY and CDR2 FYNNEI come from the germline V gene. In DNA form, the CDR3 reads TGTGCCAGCAGCGCAACCGGGAGTAGCGAAAAACTGTTTTTT. As protein: CASSATGSSEKLFF.

This chain joins TRBV27 and TRBJ2-7; TRBD1 matches at 9 bases. Looked up from germline, CDR1 is MNHEY and CDR2 is SMNVEV (reference sequence). This CDR3 is built from 15 residues. The V gene end was trimmed by 4 bases and the J gene end by 2 bases; junction bases not matched to a gene: 6. The CDR3 coding sequence is TGTGCCAGCAGTTCGGGGACAGGGAAGACCTACGAGCAGTACTTC. Encoded protein: CASSSGTGKTYEQYF.

The chain is built from TRBV28 and TRBJ1-3, with D unclear. The CDR3 has 12 residues. V lost 9 bases, J lost 0 bases, and 6 bases lay in between. Germline CDR1 is MDHEN and CDR2 is SYDVKM. CDR3 DNA sequence: TGTGCCAGTTCAATCTCTGGAAACACCATATATTTT. Amino acids: CASSISGNTIYF.

V and J are TRBV6-1 and TRBJ2-2; D tentatively fits TRBD1 or TRBD2 (5 bases each). Germline V gives CDR1 MNHNS, CDR2 SASEGT. This CDR3 has 14 amino acids. Between the trimmed V and J ends, which lost 1 base and 7 bases, there was a span of 10 bases. The CDR3 loop is CASSEGGSSGELFF. The CDR3 bases are TGTGCCAGCAGTGAAGGGGGGAGTAGCGGGGAGCTGTTTTTT.

The rearrangement links TRBV9 to TRBJ1-1; D possibly corresponds to TRBD1 (6 bases). Trimming shortened V by 4 bases and J by 5 bases, and 12 bases separated the two germline ends. The CDR3 contains 13 residues. CDR1 is SGDLS and CDR2 is YYNGEE in the germline V gene. For the CDR3, the DNA is TGTGCCAGCAGCTTCGGAGGGGGGACTGAAGCTTTCTTT. Translating gives CASSFGGGTEAFF.

The rearrangement links TRBV5-1 to TRBJ2-7; D is perhaps TRBD1 or TRBD2 (5 bases each). V was cut by 1 base and J by 3 bases, with 14 bases left in between. CDR3 length: 15 amino acids. The germline CDR1 and CDR2 sequences are SGHRS and YFSETQ. In nucleotides, the CDR3 is TGCGCCAGCAGCTTGAAGCTGGCAGGGAGCTACGAGCAGTACTTC. It yields the protein CASSLKLAGSYEQYF. The full variable domain, with the rest looked up from reference TRBV5-1 and TRBJ2-7, is KAGVTQTPRYLIKTRGQQVTLSCSPISGHRSVSWYQQTPGQGLQFLFEYFSETQRNKGNFPGRFSGRQFSNSRSEMNVSTLELGDSALYLCASSLKLAGSYEQYFGPGTRLTVT.

The chain joins TRBV30 to TRBJ1-6; TRBD1 aligns across 9 bases. Trimming took 5 bases from V and 7 from J; bases not matched to a gene: 9. The length of the CDR3 is 15 residues. Looked up from germline, CDR1 is GTSNPN and CDR2 is SVGIG (reference sequence). The CDR3 bases are TGTGCCTGGGGTCCCCGGGACAGGGTCAATTCACCCCTCCACTTT. This codes for CAWGPRDRVNSPLHF.

The chain links TRBV10-3 to TRBJ1-2, with 10 bases matching TRBD1. CDR3 size: 17 residues. Germline trimming cut 0 bases from V and 2 bases from J; bases unmatched to any gene: 6. CDR1 is ENHRY and CDR2 is SYGVKD in the germline V gene. The CDR3 reads CAISESFGTGDNYGYTF. In DNA form, the CDR3 reads TGTGCCATCAGTGAGTCATTCGGGACAGGGGACAACTATGGCTACACCTTC.

The V call is TRBV9, the J call TRBJ1-6; D is uncertain. The V end was cut by 4 bases, the J end by 5 bases, with 10 bases between. The CDR3 has 14 residues. The germline gives CDR1 SGDLS, CDR2 YYNGEE. In nucleotides, the CDR3 is TGTGCCAGCAGCATTTCGGCGAATAATTCACCCCTCCACTTT. It is translated as CASSISANNSPLHF.

V gene TRBV6-5 combines with J gene TRBJ2-7; TRBD1 matches at 8 bases. CDR1 and CDR2 (germline): MNHEY, SVGAGI. The CDR3 covers 12 residues. Trimming removed 5 bases from V and 11 bases from J; junction bases left unmatched: 8. CDR3 in amino acids: CASSLTGGIKYF. CDR3 nucleotides: TGTGCCAGCAGTCTTACAGGGGGAATCAAGTACTTC.

The chain employs TRBV9 and TRBJ1-3; no clear D. In germline, CDR1 is SGDLS, CDR2 YYNGEE. The V gene lost 4 bases and the J gene lost 0 bases, with 5 bases spanning the gap. The length of the CDR3 is 13 residues. CDR3: CASSSDSGNTIYF. CDR3 nucleotides: TGTGCCAGCAGCTCAGACTCTGGAAACACCATATATTTT.